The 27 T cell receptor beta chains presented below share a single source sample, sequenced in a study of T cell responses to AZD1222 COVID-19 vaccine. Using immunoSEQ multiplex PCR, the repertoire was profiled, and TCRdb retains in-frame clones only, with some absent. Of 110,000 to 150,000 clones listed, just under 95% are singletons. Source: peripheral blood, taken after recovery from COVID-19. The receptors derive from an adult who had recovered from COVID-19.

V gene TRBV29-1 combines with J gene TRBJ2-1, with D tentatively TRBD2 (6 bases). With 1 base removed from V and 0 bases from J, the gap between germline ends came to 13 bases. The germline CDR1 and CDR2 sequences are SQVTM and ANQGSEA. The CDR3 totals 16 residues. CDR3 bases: TGCAGCGTTGAAGTTTCCGGGACTTTCTCCTACAATGAGCAGTTCTTC. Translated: CSVEVSGTFSYNEQFF.

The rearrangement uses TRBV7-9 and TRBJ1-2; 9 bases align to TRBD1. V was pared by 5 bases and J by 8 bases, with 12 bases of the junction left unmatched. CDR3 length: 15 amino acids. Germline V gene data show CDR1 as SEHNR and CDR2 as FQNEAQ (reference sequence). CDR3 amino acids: CASSHPGQGLKGYTF. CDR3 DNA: TGTGCCAGCAGCCACCCGGGACAGGGATTAAAAGGCTACACCTTC.

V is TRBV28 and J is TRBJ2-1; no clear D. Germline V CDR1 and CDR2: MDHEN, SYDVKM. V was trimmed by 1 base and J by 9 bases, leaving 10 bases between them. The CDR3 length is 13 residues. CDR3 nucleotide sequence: TGTGCCAGCAGTTTATCTATTCGTGGTGAGCAGTTCTTC. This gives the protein CASSLSIRGEQFF.

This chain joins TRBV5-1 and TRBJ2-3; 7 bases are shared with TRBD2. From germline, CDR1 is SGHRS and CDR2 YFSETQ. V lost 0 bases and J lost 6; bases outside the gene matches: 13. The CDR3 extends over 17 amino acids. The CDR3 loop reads CASSLGTAGVPHDTQYF. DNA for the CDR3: TGCGCCAGCAGCTTGGGAACGGCGGGAGTTCCTCATGATACGCAGTATTTT.

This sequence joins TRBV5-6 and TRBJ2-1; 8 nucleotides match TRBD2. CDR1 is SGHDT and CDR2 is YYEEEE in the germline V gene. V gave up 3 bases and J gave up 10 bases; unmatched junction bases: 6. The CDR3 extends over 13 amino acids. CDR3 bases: TGTGCCAGCAGCTCGGGGGGGCCGAGGGAGCAGTTCTTC. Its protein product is CASSSGGPREQFF.

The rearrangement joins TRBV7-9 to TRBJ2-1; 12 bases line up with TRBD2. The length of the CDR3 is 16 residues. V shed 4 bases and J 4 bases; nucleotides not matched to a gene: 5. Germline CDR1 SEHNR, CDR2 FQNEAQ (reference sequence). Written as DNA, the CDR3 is TGTGCCAGCAGCTCACCTGGACTAGCGGGGTACAATGAGCAGTTCTTC. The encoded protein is CASSSPGLAGYNEQFF.

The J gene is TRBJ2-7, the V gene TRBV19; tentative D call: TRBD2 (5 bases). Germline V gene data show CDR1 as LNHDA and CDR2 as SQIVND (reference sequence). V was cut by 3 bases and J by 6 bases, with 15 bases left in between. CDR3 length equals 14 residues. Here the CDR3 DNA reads TGTGCCAGTAGTATCCGGGGTCAGGATGGCGAGCAGTACTTC. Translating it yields CASSIRGQDGEQYF.

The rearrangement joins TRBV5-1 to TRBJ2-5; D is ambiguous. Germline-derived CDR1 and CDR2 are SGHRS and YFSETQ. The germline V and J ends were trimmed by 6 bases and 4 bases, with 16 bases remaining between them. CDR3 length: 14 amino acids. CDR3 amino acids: CASTPRVASETQYF. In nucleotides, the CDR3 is TGCGCCAGCACCCCCCGGGTGGCGTCAGAGACCCAGTACTTC.

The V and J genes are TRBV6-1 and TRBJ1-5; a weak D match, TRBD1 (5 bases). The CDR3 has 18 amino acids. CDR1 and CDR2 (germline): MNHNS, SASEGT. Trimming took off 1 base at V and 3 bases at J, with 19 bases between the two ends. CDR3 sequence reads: CASSEGYRQGLTNQPQHF. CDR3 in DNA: TGTGCCAGCAGTGAAGGTTATCGGCAGGGCCTTACCAATCAGCCCCAGCATTTT.

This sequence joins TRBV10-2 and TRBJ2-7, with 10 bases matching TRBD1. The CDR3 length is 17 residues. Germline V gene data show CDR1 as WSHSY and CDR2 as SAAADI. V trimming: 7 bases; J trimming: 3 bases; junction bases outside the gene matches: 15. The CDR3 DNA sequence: TGCGCCAGCACTGGACAGGGGGGGCCTACGGTCAACTACGAGCAGTACTTC. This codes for CASTGQGGPTVNYEQYF.

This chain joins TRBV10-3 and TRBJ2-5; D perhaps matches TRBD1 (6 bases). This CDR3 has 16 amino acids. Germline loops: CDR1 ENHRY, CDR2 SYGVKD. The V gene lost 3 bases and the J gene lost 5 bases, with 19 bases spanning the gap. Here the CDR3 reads CAISDLAHSGVETQYF. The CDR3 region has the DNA TGTGCCATCAGTGATCTAGCCCACTCAGGGGTGGAGACCCAGTACTTC.

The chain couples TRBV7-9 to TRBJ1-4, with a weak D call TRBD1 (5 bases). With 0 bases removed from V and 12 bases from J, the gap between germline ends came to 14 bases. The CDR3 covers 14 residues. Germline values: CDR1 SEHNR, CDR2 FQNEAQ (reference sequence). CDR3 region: CASSLAGGEAQLFF. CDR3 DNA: TGTGCCAGCAGCTTAGCGGGGGGTGAGGCCCAACTGTTTTTT. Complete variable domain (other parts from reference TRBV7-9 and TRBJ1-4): DTGVSQNPRHKITKRGQNVTFRCDPISEHNRLYWYRQTLGQGPEFLTYFQNEAQLEKSRLLSDRFSAERPKGSFSTLEIQRTEQGDSAMYLCASSLAGGEAQLFFGSGTQLSVL.

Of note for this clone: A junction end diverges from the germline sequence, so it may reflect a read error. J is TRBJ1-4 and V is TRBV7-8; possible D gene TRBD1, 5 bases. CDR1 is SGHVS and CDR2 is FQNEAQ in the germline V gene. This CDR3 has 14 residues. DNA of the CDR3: TGTGCCAGCAGCTTCAGGGTAGCTAATGGAAAACTGTTTTTT. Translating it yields CASSFRVANGKLFF.

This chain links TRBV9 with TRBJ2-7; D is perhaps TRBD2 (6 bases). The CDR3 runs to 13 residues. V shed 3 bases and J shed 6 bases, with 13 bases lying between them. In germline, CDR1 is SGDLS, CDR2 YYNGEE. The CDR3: CASSARLDGEQYF. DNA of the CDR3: TGTGCCAGCAGCGCCCGACTAGACGGCGAGCAGTACTTC.

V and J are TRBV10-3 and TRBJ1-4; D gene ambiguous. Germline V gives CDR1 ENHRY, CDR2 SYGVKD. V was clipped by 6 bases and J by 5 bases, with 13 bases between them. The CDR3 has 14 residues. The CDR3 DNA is TGTGCCATCAGCTCAGCCCTGGGGAATGAAAAACTGTTTTTT. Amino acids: CAISSALGNEKLFF.

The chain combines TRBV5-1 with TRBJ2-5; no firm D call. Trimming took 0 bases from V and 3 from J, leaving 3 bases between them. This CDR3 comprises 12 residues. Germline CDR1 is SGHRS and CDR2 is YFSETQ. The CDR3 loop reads CASSLGKETQYF. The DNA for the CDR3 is TGCGCCAGCAGCTTGGGCAAAGAGACCCAGTACTTC.

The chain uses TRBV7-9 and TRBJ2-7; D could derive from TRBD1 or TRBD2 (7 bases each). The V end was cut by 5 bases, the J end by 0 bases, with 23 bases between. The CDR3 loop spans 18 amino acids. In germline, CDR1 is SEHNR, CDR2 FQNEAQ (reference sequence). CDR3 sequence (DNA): TGTGCCAGCAGCCGAGGGGCGACAGGGAGGGTCAGCTCCTACGAGCAGTACTTC. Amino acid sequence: CASSRGATGRVSSYEQYF.

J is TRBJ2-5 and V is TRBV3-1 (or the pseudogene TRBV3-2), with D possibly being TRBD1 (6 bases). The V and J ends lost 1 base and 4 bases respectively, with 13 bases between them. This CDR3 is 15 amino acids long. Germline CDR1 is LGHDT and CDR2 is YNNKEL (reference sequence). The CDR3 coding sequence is TGTGCCAGCAGCCAAGTAACAGGGTTTGCAGAGACCCAGTACTTC. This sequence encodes CASSQVTGFAETQYF.

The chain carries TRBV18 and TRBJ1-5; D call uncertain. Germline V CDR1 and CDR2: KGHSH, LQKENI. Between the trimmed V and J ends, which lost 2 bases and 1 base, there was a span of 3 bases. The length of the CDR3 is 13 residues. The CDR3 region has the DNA TGTGCCAGCTCACCAGACAGCAATCAGCCCCAGCATTTT. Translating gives CASSPDSNQPQHF.

The CDR3 DNA sequence: TGCGCCAGCAGCTCGGGGCAGACAGGAGCCTCTGGGGCCAACGTCCTGACTTTC. Encoded protein: CASSSGQTGASGANVLTF. V usage is TRBV5-1 and J usage is TRBJ2-6; the D gene is possibly TRBD1 (6 bases). The CDR3 runs 18 residues. Trimming removed 3 bases at V and 0 bases at J, with 16 bases between. The germline gives CDR1 SGHRS, CDR2 YFSETQ.

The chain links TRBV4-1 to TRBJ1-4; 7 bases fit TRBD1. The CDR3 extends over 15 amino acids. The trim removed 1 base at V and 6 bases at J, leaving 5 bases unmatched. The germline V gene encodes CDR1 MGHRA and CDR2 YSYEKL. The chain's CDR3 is CASSQVGQGDEKLFF. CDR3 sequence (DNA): TGCGCCAGCAGCCAAGTGGGGCAGGGGGATGAAAAACTGTTTTTT.

The CDR3 protein is CSVGTNGETQYF. DNA for the CDR3: TGCAGCGTCGGGACTAACGGAGAGACCCAGTACTTC. V and J are TRBV29-1 and TRBJ2-5, with 7 bases lining up with TRBD2. J lost 4 bases, V lost 6 bases, and 5 bases had no gene match. The germline CDR1 and CDR2 sequences are SQVTM and ANQGSEA. This CDR3 is built from 12 residues.

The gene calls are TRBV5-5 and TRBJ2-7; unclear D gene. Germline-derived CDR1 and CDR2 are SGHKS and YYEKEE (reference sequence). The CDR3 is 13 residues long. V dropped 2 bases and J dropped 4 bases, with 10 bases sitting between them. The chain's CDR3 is CASSLAQNYEQYF. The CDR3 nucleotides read TGTGCCAGCAGCTTAGCTCAGAATTACGAGCAGTACTTC.

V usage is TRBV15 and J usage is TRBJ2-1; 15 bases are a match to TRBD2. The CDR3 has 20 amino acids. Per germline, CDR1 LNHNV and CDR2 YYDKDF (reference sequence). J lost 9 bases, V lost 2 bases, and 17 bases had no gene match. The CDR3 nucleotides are TGTGCCACCAGCAGACTCCCGGGACTAGCGGGAGGTGGGTTGGGGACTGAGCAGTTCTTC. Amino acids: CATSRLPGLAGGGLGTEQFF. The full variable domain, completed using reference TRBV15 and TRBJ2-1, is DAMVIQNPRYQVTQFGKPVTLSCSQTLNHNVMYWYQQKSSQAPKLLFHYYDKDFNNEADTPDNFQSRRPNTSFCFLDIRSPGLGDTAMYLCATSRLPGLAGGGLGTEQFFGPGTRLTVL.

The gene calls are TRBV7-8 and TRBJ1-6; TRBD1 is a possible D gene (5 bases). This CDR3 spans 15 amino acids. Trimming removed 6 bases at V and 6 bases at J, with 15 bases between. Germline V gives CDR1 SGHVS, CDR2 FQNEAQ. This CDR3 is CASSVGTVTNSPLHF. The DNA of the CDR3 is TGTGCCAGCAGTGTTGGGACTGTGACTAATTCACCCCTCCACTTT.

CDR3 in amino acids: CASSPKEGASGNTIYF. Written as DNA, the CDR3 is TGTGCCAGCAGCCCGAAGGAGGGGGCCTCTGGAAACACCATATATTTT. This rearrangement joins TRBV7-9 to TRBJ1-3; 7 nucleotides line up with TRBD1. Germline V gene lookup returns CDR1 SEHNR and CDR2 FQNEAQ (reference sequence). This CDR3 spans 16 amino acids. After removal of 5 bases from V and 0 bases from J, the junction contained 7 bases not matched to a gene.

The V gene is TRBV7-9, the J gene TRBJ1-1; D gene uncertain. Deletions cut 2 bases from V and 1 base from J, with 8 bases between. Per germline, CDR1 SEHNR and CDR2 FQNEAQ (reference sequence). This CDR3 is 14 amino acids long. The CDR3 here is CASSLQSPNTEAFF. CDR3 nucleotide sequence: TGTGCCAGCAGCTTACAGAGTCCGAACACTGAAGCTTTCTTT.